This T cell receptor (beta chain) was captured in a study of T cells in Graves' hyperthyroidism and ophthalmopathy. This clonotype came up many times. Template material for amplifying TCR beta CDR3 regions consisted of RNA transcripts. Researchers ran a first-round RT-PCR on the TCR CDR3 using the HTBI primer set. MiXCR, applied by TCRdb to the multiplex PCR reads, yields one record per CDR3 protein. The table lists some 510,000 distinct CDR3 sequences, around 20% of them singletons. CDR3 length: 13 residues. V lost 11 bases to trimming and J lost 6 bases; unmatched junction nucleotides: 8. The germline V gene has CDR1 MNHEY and CDR2 SVGEGT.

The chain recombines TRBV6-2 or TRBV6-3 with TRBJ1-1, with TRBD1 matching over 11 bases. The TCR comes from a man younger than 35 with Graves' hyperthyroidism. Material for sequencing was blood. DNA for the CDR3: TGTGCCGGAAGGGGACAGGGGGAACCTGAAGCTTTCTTT. It codes for CAGRGQGEPEAFF.